A selection of T cell receptor beta chains follows, all from one sample in a study of T cell repertoires in cytomegalovirus infection. TCRdb re-analysed the reads in MiXCR, keeping a single row per CDR3 protein. The sample comprises 200,000 to 300,000 distinct CDR3 sequences, around 12% of which are singletons, and 1.5% to 2% rests with the top ten. Sequencing was carried out using PBMCs. The receptors derive from a human donor in good health (CMV status not recorded). Some clones in this sample may be carry-over from other donors' samples. The CDR3 runs from the conserved cysteine through the conserved F or W. D genes are given only for firm matches. Not every row has a clone size; where given, it reads once, few, many or a size class.

>TRBJ2-3|TRBV7-9|many|NA
CASSLTLNTQYF
TGTGCCAGCAGCTTGACTCTCAATACGCAGTATTTT
>TRBJ1-1|TRBV19|few|NA
CASSIAAGYGSTEAFF
TGTGCCAGTAGTATAGCTGCGGGGTACGGAAGCACTGAAGCTTTCTTT
>TRBJ2-7|TRBV7-2|many|TRBD2
CASSRGGGSNEQYF
TGTGCCAGCAGTCGGGGGGGCGGGAGCAACGAGCAGTACTTC
>TRBJ2-3|TRBV7-2|many|TRBD2
CASSLVAGGTDTQYF
TGTGCCAGCAGCTTAGTAGCGGGAGGCACAGATACGCAGTATTTT
>TRBJ2-1|TRBV6-1|NA|NA
CASRSAGSLGEQFF
TGTGCCAGCAGGTCGGCGGGTTCTCTTGGAGAGCAGTTCTTC
>TRBJ2-1|TRBV7-2|many|NA
CASSRDKGVDEQFF
TGTGCCAGCAGCCGCGACAAGGGGGTAGATGAGCAGTTCTTC
>TRBJ1-3|TRBV2|many|NA
CASILGRSGNTIYF
TGTGCCAGCATTCTCGGGCGCTCTGGAAACACCATATATTTT
>TRBJ2-2|TRBV9|NA|NA
CASSAPRPNTGELFF
TGTGCCAGCAGCGCCCCCAGGCCTAACACCGGGGAGCTGTTTTTT
>TRBJ1-4|TRBV10-3|many|NA
CAISESRDANEKLFF
TGTGCCATCAGTGAGTCCCGTGACGCTAATGAAAAACTGTTTTTT
>TRBJ2-1|TRBV5-1|few|TRBD2
CASSLGLAGNLRNEQFF
TGCGCCAGCAGCTTGGGACTAGCGGGAAATCTCCGAAATGAGCAGTTCTTC
>TRBJ1-1|TRBV9|NA|NA
CASSGRTALNTEAFF
TGTGCCAGCAGCGGCAGGACGGCCTTGAACACTGAAGCTTTCTTT
>TRBJ2-5|TRBV5-4|many|TRBD1
CASSGEQGWETQYF
TGTGCCAGCAGCGGAGAACAGGGGTGGGAGACCCAGTACTTC
>TRBJ2-5|TRBV20-1|NA|NA
CSARAYGGGVETQYF
TGCAGTGCTAGGGCTTACGGGGGAGGTGTAGAGACCCAGTACTTC
>TRBJ2-1|TRBV11-3|NA|NA
CASRGMTEQFF
TGTGCCAGCAGAGGGATGACCGAGCAGTTCTTC
>TRBJ1-1|TRBV20-1|NA|NA
CSARDPRPGPNTEAFF
TGCAGTGCTAGAGACCCACGCCCGGGGCCGAACACTGAAGCTTTCTTT
>TRBJ2-3|TRBV20-1|NA|TRBD2
CSARARVAGDADTQYF
TGCAGTGCTAGGGCCCGAGTAGCGGGGGACGCAGATACGCAGTATTTT
>TRBJ2-5|TRBV7-2|many|NA
CASSLALATETQYF
TGTGCCAGCAGCTTAGCACTCGCTACGGAGACCCAGTACTTC
>TRBJ2-7|TRBV15|few|NA
CATSREWESEQYF
TGTGCCACCAGCAGAGAATGGGAGAGCGAGCAGTACTTC
>TRBJ2-2|TRBV10-3|many|NA
CAISETGKTGELFF
TGTGCCATCAGTGAGACTGGGAAAACCGGGGAGCTGTTTTTT
>TRBJ2-5|TRBV7-6|NA|TRBD2
CVSTPHRAGGETQNF
TGTGTCAGCACCCCGCATCGGGCGGGAGGTGAGACCCAGAACTTC
>TRBJ1-4|TRBV28|few|NA
CASSFRGGASNEKLFF
TGTGCCAGCAGTTTCCGAGGGGGGGCGAGCAATGAAAAACTGTTTTTT
>TRBJ2-5|TRBV7-2|NA|TRBD1
CASSLTGKYKEIQYF
TGTGCCAGCAGCTTGACAGGGAAGTACAAAGAGATCCAGTACTTC
>TRBJ2-7|TRBV23-1|NA|NA
CASSQFVPEYPTHEQYF
TGCGCCAGCAGTCAATTTGTGCCAGAATATCCAACCCACGAGCAGTACTTC
>TRBJ2-7|TRBV18|NA|TRBD2
CASSLSAGGGYEQYF
TGTGCCAGCTCACTGTCAGCGGGAGGTGGCTACGAGCAGTACTTC